The 7 T cell receptor beta chains below were found in one sample sequenced in a study of monozygotic twins with inflammatory bowel disease. TCRdb reworked the 5' RACE reads into one entry per CDR3 protein, no DNA. This repertoire includes 300,000 to 400,000 distinct CDR3 sequences. The sequenced sample was blood. The receptors derive from a human donor with ulcerative colitis or Crohn's disease, or a healthy co-twin of an affected twin (not recorded which).

This chain joins TRBV19 and TRBJ1-1. Looked up from germline, CDR1 is LNHDA and CDR2 is SQIVND (reference sequence). This CDR3 is built from 13 residues. The CDR3 loop reads CASSASGNTEAFF.

V and J are TRBV7-9 and TRBJ2-7; TCRdb's D gene call, TRBD1, goes unchecked for lack of DNA. There are 13 residues in the CDR3. Germline V gene data show CDR1 as SEHNR and CDR2 as FQNEAQ (reference sequence). This CDR3 reads CASSPRDTYEQYF.

The chain employs TRBV28 and TRBJ2-2; without DNA, the TCRdb call of TRBD2 cannot be checked. Germline V gives CDR1 MDHEN, CDR2 SYDVKM. This CDR3 region has 13 residues. CDR3 loop: CASSLTSPGELFF.

V is TRBV7-8 and J is TRBJ1-2; TCRdb picks TRBD1, but there is no DNA to check that call. The CDR3 length is 13 residues. CDR1 is SGHVS, CDR2 FQNEAQ, per germline. CDR3 sequence reads: CASSPRGFYGYTF.

This chain links TRBV6-1 with TRBJ2-7; checking the TCRdb D call of TRBD1 is not possible without DNA. The germline V gene encodes CDR1 MNHNS and CDR2 SASEGT. CDR3 length: 15 residues. This chain's CDR3 is CASRPGEGSSYEQYF.

The CDR3 loop reads CSVASGETQYF. The chain uses TRBV29-1 and TRBJ2-5. The length of the CDR3 is 11 residues. Germline V gene sequence: CDR1 SQVTM, CDR2 ANQGSEA.

V and J are TRBV12-3 or TRBV12-4 and TRBJ2-7. There are 12 residues in the CDR3. The CDR3 is CASSLGLAELYF.